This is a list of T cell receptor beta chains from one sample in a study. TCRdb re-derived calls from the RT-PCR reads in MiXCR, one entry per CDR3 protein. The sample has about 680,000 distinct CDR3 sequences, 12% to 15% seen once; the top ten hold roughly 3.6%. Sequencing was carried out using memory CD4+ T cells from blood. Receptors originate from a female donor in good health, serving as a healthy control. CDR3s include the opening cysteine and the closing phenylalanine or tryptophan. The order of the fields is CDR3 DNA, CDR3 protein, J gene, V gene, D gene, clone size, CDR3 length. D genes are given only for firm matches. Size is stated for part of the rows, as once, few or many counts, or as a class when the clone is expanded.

cdr3_nt: TGTGCCAGCAGCTTAGCCGGGACAGGGGGCTTCAACACCATATATTTT
cdr3_aa: CASSLAGTGGFNTIYF
j_call: TRBJ1-3
v_call: TRBV7-2
d_call: TRBD1
clone_size: many
cdr3_length: 16

cdr3_nt: TGTGCCAGCAGCCCTCGGGGAATCTTAGCCAAAAACATTCAGTACTTC
cdr3_aa: CASSPRGILAKNIQYF
j_call: TRBJ2-4
v_call: TRBV5-5
d_call: -
clone_size: -
cdr3_length: 16

cdr3_nt: TGTGCCAGCAGTCCTAGTGGGGGAACCGGGGCCAACGTCCTGACTTTC
cdr3_aa: CASSPSGGTGANVLTF
j_call: TRBJ2-6
v_call: TRBV12-3/TRBV12-4
d_call: -
clone_size: -
cdr3_length: 16

cdr3_nt: TGTGCCAGCAGCCGCGTGGGGCAGGGAGGCTACGAGCAGTACTTC
cdr3_aa: CASSRVGQGGYEQYF
j_call: TRBJ2-7
v_call: TRBV7-6
d_call: -
clone_size: -
cdr3_length: 15

cdr3_nt: TGTGCCAGCAGCCTATTTATGGCTAGCGGGTGGGAGACCCAGTACTTC
cdr3_aa: CASSLFMASGWETQYF
j_call: TRBJ2-5
v_call: TRBV7-2
d_call: TRBD2
clone_size: many
cdr3_length: 16

cdr3_nt: TGTGCCAGCAGCTTAGACAGGAAATACAATGAGCAGTTCTTC
cdr3_aa: CASSLDRKYNEQFF
j_call: TRBJ2-1
v_call: TRBV7-2
d_call: -
clone_size: few
cdr3_length: 14

cdr3_nt: TGCAGCGTTGCGAACGACGTCAATGAAAAACTGTTTTTT
cdr3_aa: CSVANDVNEKLFF
j_call: TRBJ1-4
v_call: TRBV29-1
d_call: -
clone_size: -
cdr3_length: 13

cdr3_nt: TGTGCCATCAGTGCAATGGGGGCAGGGGACCAAGAGACCCAGTACTTC
cdr3_aa: CAISAMGAGDQETQYF
j_call: TRBJ2-5
v_call: TRBV10-3
d_call: -
clone_size: many
cdr3_length: 16

cdr3_nt: TGTGCCAGCAGTTACTCCATTTTGATTGAGGGTAAGAACTTC
cdr3_aa: CASSYSILIEGKNF
j_call: TRBJ2-7
v_call: TRBV6-2/TRBV6-3
d_call: -
clone_size: few
cdr3_length: 14

cdr3_nt: TGTGCCATCTGGGCCGGGGAGGGATCGCGCTACACCTTC
cdr3_aa: CAIWAGEGSRYTF
j_call: TRBJ1-2
v_call: TRBV10-3
d_call: -
clone_size: -
cdr3_length: 13

cdr3_nt: TGTGCCAGCAGCTTAATTCCTAGCGTCCTCGGGCAGTTCTTC
cdr3_aa: CASSLIPSVLGQFF
j_call: TRBJ2-1
v_call: TRBV7-3
d_call: -
clone_size: many
cdr3_length: 14

cdr3_nt: TGTGCCAGCAGCCCCACGGGGTCTAGAGGGGGCACTGAAGCTTTCTTT
cdr3_aa: CASSPTGSRGGTEAFF
j_call: TRBJ1-1
v_call: TRBV6-5
d_call: -
clone_size: few
cdr3_length: 16

cdr3_nt: TGCGCCAGCAGCGAGGCGAGACAGGACGGCTACACCTTC
cdr3_aa: CASSEARQDGYTF
j_call: TRBJ1-2
v_call: TRBV5-1
d_call: -
clone_size: many
cdr3_length: 13

cdr3_nt: TGTGCCAGCAGTTTAAGCCAGGCAGAAAACATTCAGTACTTC
cdr3_aa: CASSLSQAENIQYF
j_call: TRBJ2-4
v_call: TRBV28
d_call: -
clone_size: once
cdr3_length: 14

cdr3_nt: TGTGCCACCAGTGATTCCAGCTTTAGCAATCAGCCCCAGCATTTT
cdr3_aa: CATSDSSFSNQPQHF
j_call: TRBJ1-5
v_call: TRBV24-1
d_call: -
clone_size: few
cdr3_length: 15

cdr3_nt: TGTGCCAGCTCTCCTGGACAGGGGAAAGCTTTCTTT
cdr3_aa: CASSPGQGKAFF
j_call: TRBJ1-1
v_call: TRBV18
d_call: TRBD1
clone_size: many
cdr3_length: 12

cdr3_nt: TGTGCCAGCGGCCAGCGGGGGAAAGAGACCCAGTACTTC
cdr3_aa: CASGQRGKETQYF
j_call: TRBJ2-5
v_call: TRBV25-1
d_call: TRBD2
clone_size: -
cdr3_length: 13

cdr3_nt: TGTGCCACCAGTGATTTAGGCAGATTCTGGGGCTACACCTTC
cdr3_aa: CATSDLGRFWGYTF
j_call: TRBJ1-2
v_call: TRBV24-1
d_call: -
clone_size: -
cdr3_length: 14

cdr3_nt: TGCAGCGGCCGGTCGCAGGGGGCTCGGAACACTGAAGCTTTCTTT
cdr3_aa: CSGRSQGARNTEAFF
j_call: TRBJ1-1
v_call: TRBV29-1
d_call: TRBD1
clone_size: -
cdr3_length: 15

cdr3_nt: TGTGCCAGCAGCTTGCCTAGCGGGGAGACCCAGTACTTC
cdr3_aa: CASSLPSGETQYF
j_call: TRBJ2-5
v_call: TRBV5-6
d_call: TRBD2
clone_size: many
cdr3_length: 13

cdr3_nt: TGTGCCAGCAGTTTAGGGGGACAGGGGGCAATATCCGAGCAGTACTTC
cdr3_aa: CASSLGGQGAISEQYF
j_call: TRBJ2-7
v_call: TRBV12-3/TRBV12-4
d_call: TRBD1
clone_size: -
cdr3_length: 16

cdr3_nt: TGTGCCAGCTCAGCCGTACAGGGGGCTAACACTGAAGCTTTCTTT
cdr3_aa: CASSAVQGANTEAFF
j_call: TRBJ1-1
v_call: TRBV18
d_call: TRBD1
clone_size: -
cdr3_length: 15

cdr3_nt: TGTGCCACCACGGACGGTGTTCGGTATACGCAGTATTTT
cdr3_aa: CATTDGVRYTQYF
j_call: TRBJ2-3
v_call: TRBV3-1
d_call: -
clone_size: -
cdr3_length: 13

cdr3_nt: TGTGCTTCTATTGCTAGCGAGGCCTACGAGCAGTACTTC
cdr3_aa: CASIASEAYEQYF
j_call: TRBJ2-7
v_call: TRBV28
d_call: -
clone_size: -
cdr3_length: 13

cdr3_nt: TGTGCCAGCAGCTTACGATCCCCAGGGACCGAGCAGTACTTC
cdr3_aa: CASSLRSPGTEQYF
j_call: TRBJ2-7
v_call: TRBV27
d_call: -
clone_size: -
cdr3_length: 14

cdr3_nt: TGTGCCAGCAGCCGCGGACAGGGCGGGTCTGAAGCTTTCTTT
cdr3_aa: CASSRGQGGSEAFF
j_call: TRBJ1-1
v_call: TRBV11-2
d_call: TRBD1
clone_size: many
cdr3_length: 14

cdr3_nt: TGTGCCAGCAGCTACTCGCTGGGGGCGGGAGAACCGAACACCGGGGAGCTGTTTTTT
cdr3_aa: CASSYSLGAGEPNTGELFF
j_call: TRBJ2-2
v_call: TRBV6-5
d_call: -
clone_size: many
cdr3_length: 19

cdr3_nt: TGCAGTGCTATACAGGGGGCTGCTAATGAAAAACTGTTTTTT
cdr3_aa: CSAIQGAANEKLFF
j_call: TRBJ1-4
v_call: TRBV20-1
d_call: TRBD1
clone_size: -
cdr3_length: 14

cdr3_nt: TGTGCCAGCAGTTTCGCTAGGGGTCGAGGGAGTTTGTACGAGCAGTACTTC
cdr3_aa: CASSFARGRGSLYEQYF
j_call: TRBJ2-7
v_call: TRBV27
d_call: -
clone_size: few
cdr3_length: 17

cdr3_nt: TGCAGTGCTAGAGATGAGGCGGTTGGGGGCACAGATACGCAGTATTTT
cdr3_aa: CSARDEAVGGTDTQYF
j_call: TRBJ2-3
v_call: TRBV20-1
d_call: -
clone_size: many
cdr3_length: 16

cdr3_nt: TGTGCCAGCTCACCACAGACAGGGGCGGTCGAGCAGTACTTC
cdr3_aa: CASSPQTGAVEQYF
j_call: TRBJ2-7
v_call: TRBV18
d_call: TRBD1
clone_size: few
cdr3_length: 14

cdr3_nt: TGTGCCTGGAGTGTACTTGGGGCTGGGGGCTACACCTTC
cdr3_aa: CAWSVLGAGGYTF
j_call: TRBJ1-2
v_call: TRBV30
d_call: -
clone_size: few
cdr3_length: 13

cdr3_nt: TGCAGTGCTACCGGACAGACGTCTGGAAACACCATATATTTT
cdr3_aa: CSATGQTSGNTIYF
j_call: TRBJ1-3
v_call: TRBV20-1
d_call: -
clone_size: few
cdr3_length: 14

cdr3_nt: TGTGCCAGCAGCTTTAGCGGGAGGGGAGCCGGGGAGCTGTTTTTT
cdr3_aa: CASSFSGRGAGELFF
j_call: TRBJ2-2
v_call: TRBV12-3/TRBV12-4
d_call: TRBD2
clone_size: many
cdr3_length: 15

cdr3_nt: TGTGCCAGCTCAAAGTCTGGGGCCAACGTCCTGACTTTC
cdr3_aa: CASSKSGANVLTF
j_call: TRBJ2-6
v_call: TRBV7-8
d_call: -
clone_size: many
cdr3_length: 13

cdr3_nt: TGTGCCAGCAGCCCACAAGCGGGGGCCGAGCAGTACTTC
cdr3_aa: CASSPQAGAEQYF
j_call: TRBJ2-7
v_call: TRBV7-3
d_call: TRBD2
clone_size: few
cdr3_length: 13

cdr3_nt: TGCAGCGTTGAAAAAGGAAGGGAGCAGTACTTC
cdr3_aa: CSVEKGREQYF
j_call: TRBJ2-7
v_call: TRBV29-1
d_call: -
clone_size: many
cdr3_length: 11

cdr3_nt: TGTGCCAGCAGCGCCTGGCTCGGGGGTGAAGCTTTCTTT
cdr3_aa: CASSAWLGGEAFF
j_call: TRBJ1-1
v_call: TRBV7-9
d_call: -
clone_size: few
cdr3_length: 13

cdr3_nt: TGCAGTGCTAGAGATTCGCAGGGGGCAGATACGCAGTATTTT
cdr3_aa: CSARDSQGADTQYF
j_call: TRBJ2-3
v_call: TRBV20-1
d_call: TRBD1
clone_size: -
cdr3_length: 14

cdr3_nt: TGTGCCAGCAGCCAAGATTCGAGAAGGTTCACGGACGAGCAGTACTTC
cdr3_aa: CASSQDSRRFTDEQYF
j_call: TRBJ2-7
v_call: TRBV4-2
d_call: -
clone_size: -
cdr3_length: 16

cdr3_nt: TGCGCCAGCAGCTTCTGGACTAGCGGGAGGCGCACAGATACGCAGTATTTT
cdr3_aa: CASSFWTSGRRTDTQYF
j_call: TRBJ2-3
v_call: TRBV5-1
d_call: TRBD2
clone_size: few
cdr3_length: 17

cdr3_nt: TGTGCCAGCAGCGATGGGGGACAGGGCACAGATACGCAGTATTTT
cdr3_aa: CASSDGGQGTDTQYF
j_call: TRBJ2-3
v_call: TRBV27
d_call: TRBD1
clone_size: -
cdr3_length: 15

cdr3_nt: TGTGCCAGCACCAAGGGGCAGGCCTCCTACGAGCAGTACTTC
cdr3_aa: CASTKGQASYEQYF
j_call: TRBJ2-7
v_call: TRBV6-6
d_call: -
clone_size: many
cdr3_length: 14

cdr3_nt: TGTGCCAGCACCCGCGGCAGCTCCACTGAAGCTTTCTTT
cdr3_aa: CASTRGSSTEAFF
j_call: TRBJ1-1
v_call: TRBV12-3/TRBV12-4
d_call: -
clone_size: few
cdr3_length: 13

cdr3_nt: TGTGCCAGCAGTGAAGGACGGAATGAAAAACTGTTTTTT
cdr3_aa: CASSEGRNEKLFF
j_call: TRBJ1-4
v_call: TRBV6-1
d_call: -
clone_size: few
cdr3_length: 13

cdr3_nt: TGTGCCAGCAGCCCATCCCCTGGGATCACCTCAAGGCAGTTCTTC
cdr3_aa: CASSPSPGITSRQFF
j_call: TRBJ2-1
v_call: TRBV3-1
d_call: -
clone_size: few
cdr3_length: 15

cdr3_nt: TGTGCCACCAGCAGATTCGCTAGCGGGCCCTCCTACGAGCAGTACTTC
cdr3_aa: CATSRFASGPSYEQYF
j_call: TRBJ2-7
v_call: TRBV15
d_call: TRBD2
clone_size: few
cdr3_length: 16

cdr3_nt: TGTGCCAGCAGTTTAGCGGGAGGGGGCCCCTACAATGAGCAGTTCTTC
cdr3_aa: CASSLAGGGPYNEQFF
j_call: TRBJ2-1
v_call: TRBV28
d_call: TRBD2
clone_size: -
cdr3_length: 16

cdr3_nt: TGCAGTGCTAACACCGGGACTGATACCTACGAGCAGTACTTC
cdr3_aa: CSANTGTDTYEQYF
j_call: TRBJ2-7
v_call: TRBV20-1
d_call: -
clone_size: many
cdr3_length: 14

cdr3_nt: TGCAGTGCACCTCAAGCTAGGGGAGACTACAATGAGCAGTTCTTC
cdr3_aa: CSAPQARGDYNEQFF
j_call: TRBJ2-1
v_call: TRBV20-1
d_call: -
clone_size: -
cdr3_length: 15

cdr3_nt: TGCAGTGCCGTCCCTAACTACGAGCAGTACTTC
cdr3_aa: CSAVPNYEQYF
j_call: TRBJ2-7
v_call: TRBV20-1
d_call: -
clone_size: many
cdr3_length: 11

cdr3_nt: TGTGCCAGCAGCTTAGCACAAAGGGCTGGAAACACCATATATTTT
cdr3_aa: CASSLAQRAGNTIYF
j_call: TRBJ1-3
v_call: TRBV7-2
d_call: -
clone_size: -
cdr3_length: 15

cdr3_nt: TGTGCCAGCAGCCCAGGGGCAGGGATGAACACTGAAGCTTTCTTT
cdr3_aa: CASSPGAGMNTEAFF
j_call: TRBJ1-1
v_call: TRBV7-9
d_call: -
clone_size: -
cdr3_length: 15

cdr3_nt: TGTGCCACCAGCGGGACTACTCTGGGGGCAAAACTCAATCAGCCCCAGCATTTT
cdr3_aa: CATSGTTLGAKLNQPQHF
j_call: TRBJ1-5
v_call: TRBV15
d_call: -
clone_size: many
cdr3_length: 18

cdr3_nt: TGCGCCAGCAGCTTGGAGGCTAGCGGGAGAAGGGACAATGAGCAGTTCTTC
cdr3_aa: CASSLEASGRRDNEQFF
j_call: TRBJ2-1
v_call: TRBV5-1
d_call: TRBD2
clone_size: few
cdr3_length: 17